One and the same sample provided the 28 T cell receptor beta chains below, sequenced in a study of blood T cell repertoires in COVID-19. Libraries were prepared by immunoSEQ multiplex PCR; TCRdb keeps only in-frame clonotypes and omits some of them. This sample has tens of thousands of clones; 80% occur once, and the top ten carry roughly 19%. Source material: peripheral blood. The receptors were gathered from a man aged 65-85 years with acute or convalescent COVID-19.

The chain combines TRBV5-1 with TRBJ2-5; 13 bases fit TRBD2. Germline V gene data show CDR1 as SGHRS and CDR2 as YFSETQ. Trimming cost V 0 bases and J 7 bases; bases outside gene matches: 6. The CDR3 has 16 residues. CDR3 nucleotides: TGCGCCAGCAGCTTGGGGACTAGCGGGGGTCCAGGGACCCAGTACTTC. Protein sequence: CASSLGTSGGPGTQYF.

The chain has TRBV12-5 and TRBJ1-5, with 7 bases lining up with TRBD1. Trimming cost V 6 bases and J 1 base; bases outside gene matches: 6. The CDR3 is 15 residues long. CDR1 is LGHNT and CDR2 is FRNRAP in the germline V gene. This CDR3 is CASGATGRSNQPQHF. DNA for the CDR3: TGTGCTAGTGGGGCGACAGGGCGAAGCAATCAGCCCCAGCATTTT.

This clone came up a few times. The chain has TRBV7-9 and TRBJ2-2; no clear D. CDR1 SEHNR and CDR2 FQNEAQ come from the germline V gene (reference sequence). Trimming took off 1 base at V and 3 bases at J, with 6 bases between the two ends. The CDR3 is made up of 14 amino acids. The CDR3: CASSLDGYTGELFF. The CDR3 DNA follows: TGTGCCAGCAGCTTAGACGGGTACACCGGGGAGCTGTTTTTT.

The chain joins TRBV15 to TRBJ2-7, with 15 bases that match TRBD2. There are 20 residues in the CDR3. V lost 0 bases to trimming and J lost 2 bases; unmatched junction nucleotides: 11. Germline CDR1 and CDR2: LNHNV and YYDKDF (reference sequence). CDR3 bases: TGTGCCACCAGCAGAGATAACCCCGGGACTAGCGGGGGGCGGCCCTACGAGCAGTACTTC. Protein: CATSRDNPGTSGGRPYEQYF.

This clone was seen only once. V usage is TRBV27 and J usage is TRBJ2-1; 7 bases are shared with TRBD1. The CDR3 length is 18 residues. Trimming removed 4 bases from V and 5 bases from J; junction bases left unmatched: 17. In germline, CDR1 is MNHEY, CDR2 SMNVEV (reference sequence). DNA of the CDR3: TGTGCCAGCAGTTCCCTAATCCCTGGACAGGCCAAAAACAATGAGCAGTTCTTC. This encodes CASSSLIPGQAKNNEQFF.

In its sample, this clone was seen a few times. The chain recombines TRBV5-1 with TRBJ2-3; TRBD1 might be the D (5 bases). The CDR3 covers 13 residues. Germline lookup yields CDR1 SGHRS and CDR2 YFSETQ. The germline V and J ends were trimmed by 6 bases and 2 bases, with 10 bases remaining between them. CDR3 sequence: CASTDSPTDTQYF. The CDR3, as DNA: TGCGCCAGCACCGACAGTCCCACAGATACGCAGTATTTT.

The CDR3, as DNA: TGTGCCAGCAGTTACTGGCAGGGGTTTCAGCCCCAGCATTTT. It is translated as CASSYWQGFQPQHF. This sequence joins TRBV6-2 or TRBV6-3 and TRBJ1-5; D is possibly TRBD1 (6 bases). Germline CDR1 reads MNHEY; CDR2 reads SVGEGT. The CDR3 has 14 residues. V was pared by 1 base and J by 6 bases, with 10 bases between.

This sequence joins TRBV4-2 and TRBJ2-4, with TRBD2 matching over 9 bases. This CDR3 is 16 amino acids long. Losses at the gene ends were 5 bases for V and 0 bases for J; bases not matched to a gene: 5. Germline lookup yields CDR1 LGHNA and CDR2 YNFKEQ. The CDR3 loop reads CASSALAGLAKNIQYF. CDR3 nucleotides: TGTGCCAGCAGCGCACTAGCGGGTCTAGCCAAAAACATTCAGTACTTC.

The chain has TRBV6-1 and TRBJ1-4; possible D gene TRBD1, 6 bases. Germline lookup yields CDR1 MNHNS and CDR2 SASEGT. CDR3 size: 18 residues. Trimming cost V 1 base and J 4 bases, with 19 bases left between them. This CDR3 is CASSEGMGRGEGNEKLFF. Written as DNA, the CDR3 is TGTGCCAGCAGTGAAGGAATGGGCAGGGGCGAGGGTAATGAAAAACTGTTTTTT.

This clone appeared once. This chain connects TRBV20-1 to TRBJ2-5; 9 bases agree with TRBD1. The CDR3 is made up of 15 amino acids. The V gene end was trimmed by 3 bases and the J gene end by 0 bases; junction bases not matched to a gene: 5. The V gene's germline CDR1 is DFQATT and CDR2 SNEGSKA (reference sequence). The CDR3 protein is CSASTGTGYQETQYF. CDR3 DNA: TGCAGTGCTAGTACCGGGACAGGGTACCAAGAGACCCAGTACTTC.

CDR3 in DNA: TGTGCCAGCAGCTTAGCTCAGATTCACTCTGGAAACACCATATATTTT. This translates into CASSLAQIHSGNTIYF. The chain uses TRBV7-2 and TRBJ1-3; D is unclear. Germline assignment: CDR1 SGHTA and CDR2 FQGNSA. Deletions cut 0 bases from V and 0 bases from J, with 9 bases between. The CDR3 runs 16 residues.

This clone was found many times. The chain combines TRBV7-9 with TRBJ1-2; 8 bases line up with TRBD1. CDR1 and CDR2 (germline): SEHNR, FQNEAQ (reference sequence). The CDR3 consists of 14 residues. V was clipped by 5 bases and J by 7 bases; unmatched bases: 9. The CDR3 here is CASSQGTGNRGYTF. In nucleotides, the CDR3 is TGTGCCAGCAGCCAGGGGACAGGTAATCGTGGCTACACCTTC.

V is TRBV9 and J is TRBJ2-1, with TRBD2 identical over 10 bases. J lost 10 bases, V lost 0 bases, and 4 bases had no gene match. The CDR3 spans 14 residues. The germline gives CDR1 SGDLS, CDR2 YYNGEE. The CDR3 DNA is TGTGCCAGCAGCGTAGGGACTAGCGGCGGGGAGCAGTTCTTC. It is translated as CASSVGTSGGEQFF.

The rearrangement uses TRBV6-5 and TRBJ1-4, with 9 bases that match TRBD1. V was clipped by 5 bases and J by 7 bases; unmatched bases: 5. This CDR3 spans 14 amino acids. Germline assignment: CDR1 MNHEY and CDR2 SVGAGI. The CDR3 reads CASSPGQGSEKLFF. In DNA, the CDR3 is TGTGCCAGCAGTCCGGGACAGGGAAGTGAAAAACTGTTTTTT.

DNA of the CDR3: TGTGCCAGCGCTAGCCAGGGGCGCGCGATTTCCGGGGAGCTGTTTTTT. Translating it yields CASASQGRAISGELFF. This chain connects TRBV7-2 to TRBJ2-2, with D possibly TRBD1 on 6 matching bases. This CDR3 is built from 16 residues. The V gene's germline CDR1 is SGHTA and CDR2 FQGNSA. Trimming removed 8 bases at V and 6 bases at J, with 22 bases between.

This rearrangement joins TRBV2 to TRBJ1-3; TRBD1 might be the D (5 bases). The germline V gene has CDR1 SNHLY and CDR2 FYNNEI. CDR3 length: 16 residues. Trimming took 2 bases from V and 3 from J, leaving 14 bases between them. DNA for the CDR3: TGTGCCAGCAGTGAATACGGGGGGGGAAATGGAAACACCATATATTTT. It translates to CASSEYGGGNGNTIYF.

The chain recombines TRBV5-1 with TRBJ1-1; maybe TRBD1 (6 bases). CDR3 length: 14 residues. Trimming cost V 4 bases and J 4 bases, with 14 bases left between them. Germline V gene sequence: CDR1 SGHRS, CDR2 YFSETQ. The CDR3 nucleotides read TGCGCCAGCAGCAGAACAGGGATCGCCACTGAAGCTTTCTTT. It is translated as CASSRTGIATEAFF.

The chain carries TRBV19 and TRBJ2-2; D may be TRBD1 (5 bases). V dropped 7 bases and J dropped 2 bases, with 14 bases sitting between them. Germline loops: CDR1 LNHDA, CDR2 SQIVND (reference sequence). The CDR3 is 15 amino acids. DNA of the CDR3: TGTGCCAGTAACCCTGGGGCGCCTAACACCGGGGAGCTGTTTTTT. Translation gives CASNPGAPNTGELFF.

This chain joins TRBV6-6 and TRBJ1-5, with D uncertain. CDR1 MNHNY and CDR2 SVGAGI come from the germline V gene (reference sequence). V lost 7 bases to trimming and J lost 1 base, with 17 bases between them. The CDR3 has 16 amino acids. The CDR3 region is CASNHREGYSNQPQHF. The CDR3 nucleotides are TGTGCCAGCAACCACCGGGAGGGTTACAGCAATCAGCCCCAGCATTTT.

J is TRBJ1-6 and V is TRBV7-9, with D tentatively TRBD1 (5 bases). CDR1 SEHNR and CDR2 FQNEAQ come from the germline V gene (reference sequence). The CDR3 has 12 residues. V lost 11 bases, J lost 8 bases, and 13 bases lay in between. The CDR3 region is CASHRSDSPLHF. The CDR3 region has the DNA TGTGCCTCCCACAGGTCTGATTCACCCCTCCACTTT. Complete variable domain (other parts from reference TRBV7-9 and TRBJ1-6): DTGVSQNPRHKITKRGQNVTFRCDPISEHNRLYWYRQTLGQGPEFLTYFQNEAQLEKSRLLSDRFSAERPKGSFSTLEIQRTEQGDSAMYLCASHRSDSPLHFGNGTRLTVT.

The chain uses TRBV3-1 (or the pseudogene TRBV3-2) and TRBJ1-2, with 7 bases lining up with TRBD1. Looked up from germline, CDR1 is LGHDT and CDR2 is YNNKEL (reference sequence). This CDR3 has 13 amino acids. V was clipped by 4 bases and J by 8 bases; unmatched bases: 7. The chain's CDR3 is CASSRVDRTGYTF. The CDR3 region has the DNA TGTGCCAGCAGCCGCGTGGACAGGACGGGCTACACCTTC.

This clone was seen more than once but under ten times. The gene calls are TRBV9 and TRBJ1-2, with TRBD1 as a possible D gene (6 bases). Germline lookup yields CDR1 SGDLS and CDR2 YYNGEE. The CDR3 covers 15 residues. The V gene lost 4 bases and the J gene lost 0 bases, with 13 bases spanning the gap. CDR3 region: CASSLGADSNYGYTF. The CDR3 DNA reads TGTGCCAGCAGCTTGGGGGCAGATTCTAACTATGGCTACACCTTC. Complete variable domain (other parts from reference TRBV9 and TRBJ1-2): DSGVTQTPKHLITATGQRVTLRCSPRSGDLSVYWYQQSLDQGLQFLIQYYNGEERAKGNILERFSAQQFPDLHSELNLSSLELGDSALYFCASSLGADSNYGYTFGSGTRLTVV.

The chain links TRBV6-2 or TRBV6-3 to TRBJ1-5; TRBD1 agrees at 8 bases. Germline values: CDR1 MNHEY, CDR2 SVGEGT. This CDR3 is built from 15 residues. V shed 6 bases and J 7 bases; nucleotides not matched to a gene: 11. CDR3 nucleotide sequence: TGTGCCAGCAGCCCTCAGGGGGCGAGTTACCAGCCCCAGCATTTT. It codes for CASSPQGASYQPQHF.

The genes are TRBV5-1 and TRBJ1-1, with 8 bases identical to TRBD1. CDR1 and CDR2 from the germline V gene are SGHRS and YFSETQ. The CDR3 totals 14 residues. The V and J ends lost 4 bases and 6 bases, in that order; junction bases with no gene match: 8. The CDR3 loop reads CASSPGQGGSEAFF. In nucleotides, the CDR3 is TGCGCCAGCAGCCCTGGACAGGGAGGTTCTGAAGCTTTCTTT.

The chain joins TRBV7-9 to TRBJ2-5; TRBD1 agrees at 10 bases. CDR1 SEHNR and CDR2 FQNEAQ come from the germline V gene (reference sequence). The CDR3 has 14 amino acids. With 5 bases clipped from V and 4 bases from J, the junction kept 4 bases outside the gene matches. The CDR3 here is CASSPGQGVETQYF. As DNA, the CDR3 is TGTGCCAGCAGCCCCGGACAGGGGGTAGAGACCCAGTACTTC.

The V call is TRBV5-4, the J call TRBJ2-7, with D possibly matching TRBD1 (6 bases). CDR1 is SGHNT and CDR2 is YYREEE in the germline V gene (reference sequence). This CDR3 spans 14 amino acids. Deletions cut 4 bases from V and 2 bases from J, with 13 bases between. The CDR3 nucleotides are TGTGCCAGCAGCCAGCGACAGGTCCCCTACGAGCAGTACTTC. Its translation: CASSQRQVPYEQYF.

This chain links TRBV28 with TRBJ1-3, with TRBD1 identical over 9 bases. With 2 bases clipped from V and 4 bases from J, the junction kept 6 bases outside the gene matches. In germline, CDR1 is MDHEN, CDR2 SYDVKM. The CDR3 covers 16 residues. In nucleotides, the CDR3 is TGTGCCAGCAGTTTAATTGGGACAGGGCAGGGAAACACCATATATTTT. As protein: CASSLIGTGQGNTIYF.

CDR3 bases: TGTGCCAGCAGCCCGAGACAGGGGAGCACTGAAGCTTTCTTT. Its protein is CASSPRQGSTEAFF. The chain has TRBV7-2 and TRBJ1-1; TRBD1 agrees at 8 bases. Germline lookup yields CDR1 SGHTA and CDR2 FQGNSA. CDR3 length: 14 amino acids. With 5 bases clipped from V and 4 bases from J, the junction kept 6 bases outside the gene matches.